The T cell receptor (beta chain) under discussion was sequenced for a study of graft-versus-host responses after intestinal transplantation. Germline V gene data show CDR1 as MNHNY and CDR2 as SVGAGI (reference sequence). Unmatched junction bases numbered 4, after V lost 5 bases and J lost 6 bases. The CDR3 consists of 12 residues. This clone was counted only a few times. The antigen is undetermined. Clones were read by immunoSEQ multiplex PCR, and TCRdb kept only the in-frame ones, dropping some. The table has tens of thousands of clones, under 90% seen once; the top ten hold around 0.1%. The sequencing used unstimulated CD4+ T cells sorted from spleen or lymph node cells, collected before intestinal transplant. The clonotype was recovered from a human donor who received an intestinal transplant. V and J are TRBV6-6 and TRBJ2-7, with TRBD1 matching 7 bases. The CDR3 spells CASSDRVGEQYF. DNA for the CDR3: TGTGCCAGCAGTGACAGGGTGGGCGAGCAGTACTTC.